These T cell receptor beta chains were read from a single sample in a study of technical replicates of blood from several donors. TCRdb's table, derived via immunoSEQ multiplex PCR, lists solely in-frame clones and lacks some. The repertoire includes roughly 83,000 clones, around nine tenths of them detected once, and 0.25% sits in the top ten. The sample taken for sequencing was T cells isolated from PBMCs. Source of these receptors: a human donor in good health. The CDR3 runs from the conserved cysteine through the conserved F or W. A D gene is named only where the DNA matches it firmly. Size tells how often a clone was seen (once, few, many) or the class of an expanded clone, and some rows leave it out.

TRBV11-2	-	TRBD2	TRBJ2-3	CASSLWREPTDTQYF	TGTGCCAGCAGCTTGTGGCGGGAGCCCACAGATACGCAGTATTTT
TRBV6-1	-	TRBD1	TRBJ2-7	CASSELTGIPYEQYF	TGTGCCAGCAGTGAATTGACAGGGATCCCCTACGAGCAGTACTTC
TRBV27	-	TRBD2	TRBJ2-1	CASSSESGGGLNEQFF	TGTGCCAGCAGTTCAGAGAGCGGGGGGGGACTCAATGAGCAGTTCTTC
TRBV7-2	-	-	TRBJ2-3	CASSPTGGVTDTQYF	TGTGCCAGCAGCCCCACGGGTGGAGTCACAGATACGCAGTATTTT
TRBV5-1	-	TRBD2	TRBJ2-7	CASRSLAGASYEQYF	TGCGCCAGCAGATCTCTAGCGGGAGCCTCCTACGAGCAGTACTTC
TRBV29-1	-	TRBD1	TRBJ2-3	CSVERTGADTQYF	TGCAGCGTTGAGCGGACAGGGGCAGATACGCAGTATTTT
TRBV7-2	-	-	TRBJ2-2	CASSDRRTNTGELFF	TGTGCCAGCAGCGACAGGAGGACGAACACCGGGGAGCTGTTTTTT
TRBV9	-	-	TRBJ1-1	CASSASPTRKNTEAFF	TGTGCCAGCAGCGCATCCCCCACGAGAAAGAACACTGAAGCTTTCTTT
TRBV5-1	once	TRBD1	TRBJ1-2	CASSLGQGPYGYTF	TGCGCCAGCAGCTTGGGACAGGGACCGTATGGCTACACCTTC
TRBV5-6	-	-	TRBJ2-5	CASSLGLAAQETQYF	TGTGCCAGCAGCTTGGGGTTAGCGGCCCAAGAGACCCAGTACTTC
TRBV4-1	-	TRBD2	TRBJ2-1	CASSGLAVYNEQFF	TGCGCCAGCAGCGGACTAGCGGTTTACAATGAGCAGTTCTTC
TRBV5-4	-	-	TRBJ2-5	CASSYSGVRQETQYF	TGTGCCAGCAGCTATTCAGGGGTTCGACAAGAGACCCAGTACTTC
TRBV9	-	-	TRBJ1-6	CASSVAIQNSPLHF	TGTGCCAGCAGCGTAGCTATACAGAATTCACCCCTCCACTTT
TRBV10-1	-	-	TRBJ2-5	CASSESRGGQTQYF	TGCGCCAGCAGTGAGTCGAGAGGCGGTCAGACCCAGTACTTC
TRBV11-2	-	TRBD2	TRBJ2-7	CASSQGTSGSSYEQYF	TGTGCCAGCAGCCAAGGTACTAGCGGAAGCTCCTACGAGCAGTACTTC
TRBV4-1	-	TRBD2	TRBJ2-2	CASSRTYGTSISGELFF	TGCGCCAGCAGTCGTACATACGGGACTAGCATATCCGGGGAGCTGTTTTTT
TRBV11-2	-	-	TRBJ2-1	CASSLVAGTFSNEQFF	TGTGCCAGCAGCTTAGTGGCAGGGACTTTTAGCAATGAGCAGTTCTTC